The next 14 T cell receptor beta chains were all read from a single sample in a study of T cells in Graves' hyperthyroidism and ophthalmopathy (dated by TCRdb to about 2019). Library construction relied on multiplex PCR. The sequencer listed for this sample is Illumina HiSeq 2000. The TCR beta CDR3 regions were amplified from RNA transcripts. The TCR CDR3 was subjected to a first round of RT-PCR using the HTBI primer set and the Qiagen OneStep RT-PCR kit. In-frame beta chains were kept once TCRdb had trimmed the public reads at Q25 with fastp and called clones with MiXCR. Rows with one shared CDR3 protein collapse into an entry with the most common genes and DNA. The sample table lists fewer than 750,000 distinct CDR3 sequences, roughly 15% of them with a count of one. The ten largest clones take up under 15% of the sample. The material sequenced was blood. The receptors come from a woman aged 50 to 65 with Graves' ophthalmopathy.

The chain recombines TRBV6-2 or TRBV6-3 with TRBJ2-1, with D perhaps TRBD2 (5 bases). Germline values: CDR1 MNHEY, CDR2 SVGEGT. V gave up 5 bases and J gave up 4 bases, with 12 bases separating them. The CDR3 sequence is 14 residues long. The CDR3 DNA reads as TGTGCCAGCAGTAGACTAAGTGGGTACAATGAGCAGTTCTTC. Its protein is CASSRLSGYNEQFF.

This clonotype turned up a few times. The rearrangement links TRBV28 to TRBJ1-2, with 7 bases lining up with TRBD1. The CDR3 is 11 amino acids. Germline CDR1 and CDR2: MDHEN and SYDVKM. The V and J ends lost 11 bases and 5 bases, in that order; junction bases with no gene match: 5. The CDR3 spells CAAGTAYGYTF. The CDR3 nucleotides read TGTGCCGCGGGGACAGCATATGGCTACACCTTC.

Ten or more counts support this clonotype. The V and J genes are TRBV28 and TRBJ2-3, with 7 bases fitting TRBD2. Germline V lookup: CDR1 MDHEN, CDR2 SYDVKM. V gave up 6 bases and J gave up 5 bases; unmatched junction bases: 14. The CDR3 sequence is 16 residues long. The CDR3 nucleotides are TGTGCCAGCAGCCGAGCGGGAACGGGTTTAGGAGATACGCAGTATTTT. It encodes CASSRAGTGLGDTQYF.

This clonotype showed up just a few times. This rearrangement joins TRBV14 to TRBJ2-4, with 7 bases aligning to TRBD2. Germline V gene lookup returns CDR1 SGHDN and CDR2 FVKESK. The CDR3 is 17 residues long. V was pared by 1 base and J by 8 bases, with 14 bases of the junction left unmatched. The CDR3 region has the DNA TGTGCCAGCAGCCAAGCGGGAGGTCTAGGATCGGCGGACATTCAGTACTTC. Translating gives CASSQAGGLGSADIQYF.

The sample holds a few counts of this clonotype. The chain is built from TRBV20-1 and TRBJ1-1; the D gene is possibly TRBD1 (6 bases). V dropped 0 bases and J dropped 3 bases, with 14 bases sitting between them. There are 15 residues in the CDR3. CDR1 is DFQATT, CDR2 SNEGSKA, per germline (reference sequence). CDR3 coding DNA: TGCAGTGCTAGAGAGGGAACTCAGGGGTACACTGAAGCTTTCTTT. This translates into CSAREGTQGYTEAFF.

There are many counts of this clonotype. This chain connects TRBV12-3 or TRBV12-4 to TRBJ2-3; 10 bases agree with TRBD2. This CDR3 has 17 amino acids. V lost 6 bases, J lost 3 bases, and 12 bases stayed unmatched. The CDR3 protein is CASSPPTLAGVTDTQYF. DNA for the CDR3: TGTGCCAGCAGCCCACCGACTCTAGCGGGAGTGACAGATACGCAGTATTTT.

The table lists this clonotype with many counts. The chain joins TRBV19 to TRBJ2-5; either TRBD1 or TRBD2 may supply D (5 bases each). Germline V lookup: CDR1 LNHDA, CDR2 SQIVND (reference sequence). The CDR3 sequence is 14 residues long. The V end was cut by 5 bases, the J end by 5 bases, with 15 bases between. The CDR3 coding sequence is TGTGCCAGTAGTCCCGGGACCGTTGAGGAGACCCAGTACTTC. Translated: CASSPGTVEETQYF. The full variable domain, with the rest looked up from reference TRBV19 and TRBJ2-5, is DGGITQSPKYLFRKEGQNVTLSCEQNLNHDAMYWYRQDPGQGLRLIYYSQIVNDFQKGDIAEGYSVSREKKESFPLTVTSAQKNPTAFYLCASSPGTVEETQYFGPGTRLLVL.

As regards this clonotype: A single base separates this from a much larger clone, so it may be a read error. The V call is TRBV28, the J call TRBJ1-2; a possible D gene is TRBD1 (5 bases). CDR3 length: 14 amino acids. CDR1 MDHEN and CDR2 SYDVKM come from the germline V gene. The CDR3 protein is CVSSFVGGKGGYTF. The CDR3 DNA follows: TGTGTCAGCAGTTTCGTCGGGGGGAAGGGCGGCTACACCTTC.

Many counts were recorded for this clonotype. CDR3 sequence reads: CASSAGQGNYGYTF. CDR3 nucleotides: TGTGCCAGCAGTGCGGGACAGGGGAACTATGGCTACACCTTC. This chain uses TRBV27 with TRBJ1-2; TRBD1 matches at 10 bases. This CDR3 comprises 14 residues. With V trimmed by 5 bases and J by 2 bases, 2 bases remained unmatched. Germline loops: CDR1 MNHEY, CDR2 SMNVEV (reference sequence).

Note on this clonotype: Since a much larger clone is just one base distant, this may be a read error. The chain couples TRBV6-2 or TRBV6-3 to TRBJ2-3; TRBD2 matches at 7 bases. CDR1 and CDR2 (germline): MNHEY, SVGEGT. Trimming took 5 bases from V and 0 from J; bases not matched to a gene: 14. The CDR3 loop spans 18 amino acids. The CDR3 reads CASSLMAGVPTSTDTQYF. The CDR3 DNA sequence: TGTGCCAGCAGTCTTATGGCGGGAGTACCGACTAGCACAGATACGCAGTATTTT.

This clonotype was counted many times. This rearrangement joins TRBV2 to TRBJ1-5, with D tentatively TRBD1 (5 bases). The CDR3 has 13 residues. Germline V lookup: CDR1 SNHLY, CDR2 FYNNEI. V lost 6 bases, J lost 1 base, and 7 bases lay in between. CDR3 sequence: CASSGDSNQPQHF. For the CDR3, the DNA is TGTGCCAGCAGCGGGGACAGCAATCAGCCCCAGCATTTT.

The chain recombines TRBV19 with TRBJ1-1; D uncertain. With 3 bases removed from V and 1 base from J, the gap between germline ends came to 12 bases. Germline V lookup: CDR1 LNHDA, CDR2 SQIVND (reference sequence). The length of the CDR3 is 15 residues. The DNA of the CDR3 is TGTGCCAGTAGTATCTTTACAGCAACGAACACTGAAGCTTTCTTT. Translation: CASSIFTATNTEAFF.

This clonotype occurred many times. V is TRBV29-1 and J is TRBJ2-1, with 13 bases that match TRBD2. The CDR3 runs to 17 residues. V gave up 0 bases and J gave up 6 bases; unmatched junction bases: 8. CDR1 is SQVTM, CDR2 ANQGSEA, per germline. The CDR3 spells CSVEEDRTSGRSNEQFF. The CDR3 nucleotides are TGCAGCGTTGAAGAAGACCGGACTAGCGGGAGAAGCAATGAGCAGTTCTTC.

This clonotype has ten or more counts. The chain has TRBV28 and TRBJ1-1; D call uncertain. Between the trimmed V and J ends, which lost 3 bases and 6 bases, there was a span of 11 bases. CDR3 size: 13 residues. Per germline, CDR1 MDHEN and CDR2 SYDVKM. CDR3 region: CASSFPSYPEAFF. DNA of the CDR3: TGTGCCAGCAGTTTTCCCTCGTACCCTGAAGCTTTCTTT.